This T cell receptor beta chain came from a study of blood T cells in healthy people across ages (dated by TCRdb to between 2015 and 2016). At the level of the whole study: In model experiments, template switching captured about one uniquely barcoded TCR beta cDNA molecule for every two T cells. Two additional independent replicas of 1 million unique cDNA reads from the same blood draw were analyzed for two donors (one aged 18 to 29 and one aged 80 or older). Age-related changes in TCR beta repertoire diversity were measured in the study by deep sequencing normalized with unique cDNA molecular identifiers. Donors were grouped into four age groups: young (average 16 years), middle-aged (roughly 38), aged (about 60) and long-lived (82). Donors of different ages were randomly distributed across sequencing lanes to avoid experimental bias. Broader findings and caveats from the paper: Compared with the aged group, more naive CD4+ T cells, fewer expanded clones and increased TCR diversity were shown by the long-lived group, suggesting age selection. Estimates of total diversity from one million sequenced T cells were regarded as lower bounds and underestimates. Conclusive comparison of naive and antigen-experienced compartments was prevented by the profiling of bulk unsorted PBMCs. Because the CMV infection status of the donors was unknown, age-related changes in expanded clonotypes may potentially have been confounded. There was a strong correlation between observed TCR beta diversity and the percentage of naive T cells measured by flow cytometry. Observed TCR beta diversity per million T cells fell roughly linearly with age, and a significant reduction was already apparent by age about 36.

The protocol used for the library was 5' RACE. Sequencing relied on an Illumina HiSeq 2500. A second PCR of roughly 6 to 11 cycles was run with a J-beta primer mix and a sample-barcoded 5' primer. A template-switch 5' adaptor carrying 12 random nucleotides introduced a unique molecular identifier onto each TCR beta cDNA molecule. Each sample yielded at least 2.5 million CDR3-containing paired-end reads. All of the RNA was converted into first-strand cDNA using the Mint cDNA synthesis kit, with a TRBC-specific oligonucleotide serving as the primer. All cDNA was treated with uracil-DNA glycosylase and then went through a first 18-cycle PCR with the universal primers M1SS and BC2_uni_R. The authors' pipeline ran thus. Normalization of each sample was performed by random selection of 1 million high-quality reads, each carrying a distinct molecular identifier. Reads with shared molecular identifiers were discarded instead of being binned into consensus sequences. MiTCR, set to a Q25 quality threshold and the strictest error-elimination algorithm, was used for CDR3 identification, clonotype clustering and error correction. A nonparametric unseen species model with Euler transformation was used to estimate a lower bound on total TCR beta diversity. In TCRdb, the public reads were trimmed at Q25 with fastp and aligned with MiXCR, with productive beta chains retained. For every CDR3 protein sequence, its rows merge into one entry that carries the most common genes and DNA. TCRdb, rather than the study authors, made the V and J calls. The sample table shows some 1.4 million distinct CDR3 sequences, and approximately 42% are seen once. The top ten clonotypes cover 7.9% of the sample.

CDR1 MGHRA and CDR2 YSYEKL were looked up in the germline V gene. Counted from cysteine to phenylalanine, this CDR3 has 17 amino acids. Kept here is only the CDR3 DNA, which spans 51 bases and is read in frame from base 1. The V end gives up 1 base and the J end 4 bases, leaving 8 bases in the junction not matched to a gene. Systemically healthy Caucasian individuals from Russia, some 38 in total and aged about 6 to 100 years, were included as donors. Each donor gave 8 to 10 milliliters of peripheral blood, drawn into EDTA-treated Vacutainer tubes. PBMCs were isolated by Ficoll-Paque density-gradient centrifugation, with at least 6 million obtained per sample. Total RNA, at least 5 micrograms per sample, was extracted from PBMCs with Trizol reagent. Naive CD45RAhigh/CD27high T cell percentages were measured by flow cytometry on a PBMC aliquot from every donor. About this clonotype itself: Its antigen is currently not known. The record has no base qualities; no much larger clone is one base away.

Sequenced: blood. The TCR originated in a woman in her late teens or twenties in good health. The V and J genes are TRBV4-1 and TRBJ2-1, and TRBD2 matches 9 of the central bases. The DNA sequence reads TGCGCCAGCAGCCAAGGGGGTCCTAGCGGGGTTTACAATGAGCAGTTCTTC. Its amino acids are CASSQGGPSGVYNEQFF.